The 20 T cell receptor beta chains below come from one sample, sequenced in a study of T cell responses to AZD1222 COVID-19 vaccine. TCRdb keeps only in-frame clones here, not all; method: immunoSEQ multiplex PCR. Among 55,000 to 75,000 clones, around nine tenths were seen once, and the ten largest hold roughly 8.3%. The sample here was peripheral blood, taken on day 0 of AZD1222 vaccination. Receptors originate from an adult in good health.

The J gene is TRBJ2-3, the V gene TRBV7-2; D remains unclear. The CDR3 is 13 residues long. V shed 2 bases and J shed 2 bases, with 5 bases lying between them. Germline loops: CDR1 SGHTA, CDR2 FQGNSA. DNA for the CDR3: TGTGCCAGCAGCTTAAGGGACACAGATACGCAGTATTTT. Translating gives CASSLRDTDTQYF. Together with reference TRBV7-2 and TRBJ2-3, the CDR3 gives the full variable domain: GAGVSQSPSNKVTEKGKDVELRCDPISGHTALYWYRQSLGQGLEFLIYFQGNSAPDKSGLPSDRFSAERTGGSVSTLTIQRTQQEDSAVYLCASSLRDTDTQYFGPGTRLTVL.

The chain employs TRBV3-1 (or the pseudogene TRBV3-2) and TRBJ2-5; 12 bases line up with TRBD2. V gave up 1 base and J gave up 5 bases; unmatched junction bases: 17. Germline V gene data show CDR1 as LGHDT and CDR2 as YNNKEL (reference sequence). This CDR3 spans 20 amino acids. The CDR3 region has the DNA TGTGCCAGCAGCCAAGTTGCCCGGACTAGCGGGGAGGCGGGTCGGGAGACCCAGTACTTC. It specifies CASSQVARTSGEAGRETQYF.

The chain employs TRBV5-8 and TRBJ2-7, with a tentative D call TRBD1 (5 bases). Trimming removed 3 bases at V and 5 bases at J, with 9 bases between. CDR1 is SGHTS, CDR2 YDEGEE, per germline. This CDR3 has 12 residues. The CDR3 coding sequence is TGTGCCAGCAGCTCCCCAGGGCACGAGCAGTACTTC. Protein product: CASSSPGHEQYF.

The chain has TRBV28 and TRBJ1-2; D is ambiguous. Trimming removed 5 bases from V and 3 bases from J, with 13 bases in between. Looked up from germline, CDR1 is MDHEN and CDR2 is SYDVKM. The CDR3 is 14 amino acids. Written as DNA, the CDR3 is TGTGCCAGCAGTCCTTCTTCAGTCGACTATGGCTACACCTTC. It is translated as CASSPSSVDYGYTF.

The J gene is TRBJ2-7, the V gene TRBV5-1; TRBD2 agrees at 9 bases. Germline-derived CDR1 and CDR2 are SGHRS and YFSETQ. This CDR3 is built from 15 residues. V gave up 5 bases and J gave up 0 bases; unmatched junction bases: 6. The CDR3 DNA is TGCGCCAGCAGTCTGGCGGGAGGGCTCTCCTACGAGCAGTACTTC. It translates to CASSLAGGLSYEQYF.

V and J are TRBV28 and TRBJ2-3; 10 nucleotides match TRBD2. Looked up from germline, CDR1 is MDHEN and CDR2 is SYDVKM. The CDR3 totals 15 residues. V lost 6 bases and J lost 3; bases outside the gene matches: 6. Written as DNA, the CDR3 is TGTGCCAGCAGAATCCGAGCGGGAGGGACAGATACGCAGTATTTT. The encoded protein is CASRIRAGGTDTQYF.

The chain couples TRBV6-5 to TRBJ1-4, with D unclear. Germline V gene sequence: CDR1 MNHEY, CDR2 SVGAGI. There are 13 residues in the CDR3. V was cut by 5 bases and J by 4 bases, with 8 bases left in between. CDR3 coding DNA: TGTGCCAGCAGTCCAACAGTTAATGAAAAACTGTTTTTT. It yields the protein CASSPTVNEKLFF.

The CDR3 reads CAWSGREQDQPQHF. The CDR3 nucleotides are TGTGCCTGGAGCGGGCGGGAACAGGATCAGCCCCAGCATTTT. The J gene is TRBJ1-5, the V gene TRBV30; D is perhaps TRBD1 (5 bases). The CDR3 contains 14 residues. In germline, CDR1 is GTSNPN, CDR2 SVGIG (reference sequence). V was cut by 3 bases and J by 5 bases, with 14 bases left in between. Complete variable domain (other parts from reference TRBV30 and TRBJ1-5): SQTIHQWPATLVQPVGSPLSLECTVEGTSNPNLYWYRQAAGRGLQLLFYSVGIGQISSEVPQNLSASRPQDRQFILSSKKLLLSDSGFYLCAWSGREQDQPQHFGDGTRLSIL.

The rearrangement uses TRBV21-1 and TRBJ2-4; whether TRBD1, the table's D call, matches the DNA was not checked. TRBV21-1 is flagged as a pseudogene. The length of the CDR3 is 16 residues. DNA of the CDR3: TGTGCCAGCAGCAAAGGGTACAGGGTAGCCAAAAACATTCAGTACTTC. It is translated as CASSKGYRVAKNIQYF.

The table lists this clone with a few counts. This chain connects TRBV5-1 to TRBJ1-1, with a tentative D call TRBD1 (6 bases). V was shortened by 1 base and J by 0 bases, with 10 bases between the two germline ends. CDR3 length: 15 amino acids. From germline, CDR1 is SGHRS and CDR2 YFSETQ. The CDR3 spells CASSLPEGVNTEAFF. As DNA, the CDR3 is TGCGCCAGCAGCTTGCCCGAGGGGGTGAACACTGAAGCTTTCTTT.

This chain connects TRBV11-2 to TRBJ1-5; D call uncertain. The V end lost 1 base, the J end lost 5 bases, and 9 bases lay between the germline ends. CDR1 and CDR2 from the germline V gene are SGHAT and FQNNGV. The CDR3 is made up of 14 amino acids. In DNA, the CDR3 is TGTGCCAGCAGCTTAGCTGGGTACTATCAGCCCCAGCATTTT. The encoded protein is CASSLAGYYQPQHF.

The chain carries TRBV6-6 and TRBJ2-2; 12 bases map to TRBD2. J lost 4 bases, V lost 5 bases, and 5 bases had no gene match. The CDR3 contains 16 residues. Germline CDR1 reads MNHNY; CDR2 reads SVGAGI (reference sequence). The CDR3, as DNA: TGTGCCAGCAGTCGACTAGCGGGAGAGGGCACCGGGGAGCTGTTTTTT. Translated, it gives CASSRLAGEGTGELFF.

The chain links TRBV7-8 to TRBJ1-2; TRBD1 agrees at 9 bases. CDR3 length: 15 amino acids. CDR1 and CDR2 from the germline V gene are SGHVS and FQNEAQ. Unmatched junction bases numbered 6, after V lost 5 bases and J lost 2 bases. The CDR3 sequence is CASSPKTGGNYGYTF. The CDR3 bases are TGTGCCAGCAGCCCCAAGACAGGGGGGAACTATGGCTACACCTTC.

This chain uses TRBV12-3 or TRBV12-4 with TRBJ2-5; D is uncertain. The CDR3 is 12 amino acids. With 6 bases removed from V and 5 bases from J, the gap between germline ends came to 10 bases. The CDR3 region is CASRRSGETQYF. DNA for the CDR3: TGTGCCAGCAGAAGAAGTGGGGAGACCCAGTACTTC.

The rearrangement uses TRBV18 and TRBJ2-2; TRBD1 might be the D (5 bases). V was shortened by 1 base and J by 5 bases, with 11 bases between the two germline ends. This CDR3 spans 15 amino acids. Germline V gene lookup returns CDR1 KGHSH and CDR2 LQKENI. The CDR3 nucleotides read TGTGCCAGCTCACCACGCAGGGCGGAAACCGGGGAGCTGTTTTTT. It codes for CASSPRRAETGELFF.

This clone was seen once. The chain links TRBV3-1 (or the pseudogene TRBV3-2) to TRBJ2-7, with 9 bases identical to TRBD2. After removal of 1 base from V and 6 bases from J, the junction contained 7 bases not matched to a gene. Germline-derived CDR1 and CDR2 are LGHDT and YNNKEL (reference sequence). This CDR3 contains 15 residues. CDR3: CASSQGIAGVSEQYF. As DNA, the CDR3 is TGTGCCAGCAGCCAAGGTATAGCGGGAGTTAGCGAGCAGTACTTC.

The CDR3 DNA reads TGTGCCAGCAGGGATAGCGGGATCTCCTACGAGCAGTACTTC. It translates to CASRDSGISYEQYF. This chain uses TRBV6-5 with TRBJ2-7; TRBD2 agrees at 8 bases. The CDR3 has 14 residues. V lost 6 bases and J lost 0; bases outside the gene matches: 4. The germline CDR1 and CDR2 sequences are MNHEY and SVGAGI.

V and J are TRBV29-1 and TRBJ1-1; 7 bases match TRBD1. Unmatched junction bases numbered 4, after V lost 1 base and J lost 5 bases. The CDR3 spans 13 residues. CDR1 is SQVTM, CDR2 ANQGSEA, per germline. CDR3 DNA sequence: TGCAGCGTTGAAGGGGACAGCGCGACTGAAGCTTTCTTT. It codes for CSVEGDSATEAFF.

This chain uses TRBV19 with TRBJ2-3, with a weak D call TRBD2 (7 bases). Germline V gives CDR1 LNHDA, CDR2 SQIVND (reference sequence). This CDR3 is built from 15 residues. The V end was cut by 6 bases, the J end by 1 base, with 14 bases between. In DNA form, the CDR3 reads TGTGCCAGTAGGGCCCAGGGGAGGGGCACAGATACGCAGTATTTT. This encodes CASRAQGRGTDTQYF.

The chain links TRBV5-8 to TRBJ2-2; D is possibly TRBD2 (5 bases). Deletions cut 1 base from V and 4 bases from J, with 17 bases between. This CDR3 region has 17 residues. The V gene's germline CDR1 is SGHTS and CDR2 YDEGEE. The CDR3 here is CASSLTPGMPFTGELFF. CDR3 coding DNA: TGTGCCAGCAGCTTGACCCCGGGGATGCCCTTCACCGGGGAGCTGTTTTTT. Drawing the rest from reference TRBV5-8 and TRBJ2-2, the complete variable domain is EAGVTQSPTHLIKTRGQQATLRCSPISGHTSVYWYQQALGLGLQFLLWYDEGEERNRGNFPPRFSGRQFPNYSSELNVNALELEDSALYLCASSLTPGMPFTGELFFGEGSRLTVL.